This paragraph reports one T cell receptor beta chain. These data come from a study of blood T cell repertoires in COVID-19. Study in general: In each case, the material was cDNA or gDNA derived from T cells, B-cell-depleted T cells, or PBMCs.

In the source study's methods: From reference gene primer amplification, estimates of nucleated cell counts were derived. Generated by immunoSEQ multiplex PCR, the TCRdb table keeps only in-frame clones and is missing some. Clonal size and the V and J genes are those of that table, whereas D and trimming came from the DNA. Of fewer than 200,000 clones in the sample, roughly 81% were seen once. This sequence originates from a man in his forties with acute or convalescent COVID-19. Material for sequencing was peripheral blood.

CDR3 sequence (DNA): TGTGCCAGCAGCTTAGTATCGGTCGGCGGCTACGAGCAGTACTTC. Translating it yields CASSLVSVGGYEQYF. The chain employs TRBV7-2 and TRBJ2-7; D not certain. Deletions cut 1 base from V and 3 bases from J, with 13 bases between. The CDR3 has 15 amino acids. The germline V gene has CDR1 SGHTA and CDR2 FQGNSA. The whole variable domain, filled in from reference TRBV7-2 and TRBJ2-7, reads GAGVSQSPSNKVTEKGKDVELRCDPISGHTALYWYRQSLGQGLEFLIYFQGNSAPDKSGLPSDRFSAERTGGSVSTLTIQRTQQEDSAVYLCASSLVSVGGYEQYFGPGTRLTVT.